This TCR beta chain came from a study of identical twins. This clonotype was observed at least ten times. The antigen is unknown. All donors comprised healthy Caucasians. Template switching (which added a universal primer site) was used, and cDNA carried unique molecular identifiers. TCRdb re-called the 5' RACE reads through MiXCR, storing one row per CDR3 protein. In the table there are 690,000 or so distinct CDR3 sequences, approximately 6.1% of which are singletons. Germline V gives CDR1 SGHRS, CDR2 YFSETQ. The CDR3 sequence is 13 residues long. V gave up 1 base and J gave up 9 bases, with 14 bases separating them. Study findings and constraints: The degree of excess twin sharing was weaker in beta out-of-frame sequences. Invariant cells of the MAIT and iNKT types might have partly distorted the zero-insertion analyses.

This TCR was sampled from a man aged 18-30 years in good health. The sequencing input was naive T cells sorted from blood. This chain uses TRBV5-1 with TRBJ2-7, with D unclear. CDR3 in amino acids: CASSLSWVATQYF. The CDR3 nucleotides read TGCGCCAGCAGCTTGAGTTGGGTGGCGACGCAGTACTTC.